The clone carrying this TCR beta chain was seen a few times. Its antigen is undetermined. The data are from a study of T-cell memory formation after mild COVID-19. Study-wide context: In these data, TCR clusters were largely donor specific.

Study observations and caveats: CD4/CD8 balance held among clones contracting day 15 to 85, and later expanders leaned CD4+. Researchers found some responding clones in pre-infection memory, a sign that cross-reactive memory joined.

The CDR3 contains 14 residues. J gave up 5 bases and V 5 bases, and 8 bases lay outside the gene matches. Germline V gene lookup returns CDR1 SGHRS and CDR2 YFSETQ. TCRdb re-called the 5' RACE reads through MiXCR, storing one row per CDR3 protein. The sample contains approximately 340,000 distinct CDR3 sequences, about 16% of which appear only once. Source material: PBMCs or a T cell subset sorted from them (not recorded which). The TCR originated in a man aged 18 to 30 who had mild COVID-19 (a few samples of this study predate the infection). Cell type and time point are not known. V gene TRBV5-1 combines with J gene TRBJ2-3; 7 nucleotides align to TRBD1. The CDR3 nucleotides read TGCGCCAGCAGGGTGACAGGGTCGGGAGATACGCAGTATTTT. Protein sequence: CASRVTGSGDTQYF.